This T cell receptor (beta chain) was sequenced for a study of fetal regulatory T cell absence and autoimmunity. The overall study: IPEX patients had exocrine pancreas autoimmunity without clinical diabetes. Study-wide findings and caveats: Oligoclonal TCR enrichment in pancreas over cord blood reached over 90-fold for some clones.

On this clone: Its antigen is unknown.

TCRdb's table, derived via immunoSEQ multiplex PCR, lists solely in-frame clones and lacks some. Found here are 95,000 to 100,000 clones, around 72% of them singletons; the top ten hold less than 2.5%. Sequences were obtained from pancreas tissue. The TCR comes from a male donor with IPEX syndrome.

The CDR3 here is CASSETASGRETQYF. The CDR3 bases are TGTGCCAGCAGTGAAACGGCTAGCGGGAGGGAGACCCAGTACTTC. The genes are TRBV6-1 and TRBJ2-5; the match to TRBD2 covers 11 bases. V gave up 2 bases and J gave up 5 bases; unmatched junction bases: 4. CDR3 length: 15 residues. Germline V CDR1 and CDR2: MNHNS, SASEGT.